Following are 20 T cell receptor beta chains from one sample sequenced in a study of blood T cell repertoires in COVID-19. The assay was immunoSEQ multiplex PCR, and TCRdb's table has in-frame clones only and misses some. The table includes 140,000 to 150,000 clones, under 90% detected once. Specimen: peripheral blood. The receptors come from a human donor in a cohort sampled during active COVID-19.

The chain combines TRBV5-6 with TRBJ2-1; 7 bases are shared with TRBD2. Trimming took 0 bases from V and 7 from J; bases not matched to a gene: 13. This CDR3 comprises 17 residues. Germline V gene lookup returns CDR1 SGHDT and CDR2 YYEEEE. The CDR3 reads CASSLGAGEIFRNEQFF. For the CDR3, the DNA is TGTGCCAGCAGCTTGGGCGCGGGAGAGATATTTAGGAATGAGCAGTTCTTC.

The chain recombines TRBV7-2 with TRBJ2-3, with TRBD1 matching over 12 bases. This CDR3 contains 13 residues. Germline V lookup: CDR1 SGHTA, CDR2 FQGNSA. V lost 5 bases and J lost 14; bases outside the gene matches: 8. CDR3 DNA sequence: TGTGCCAGCAGCGGAACCGGGACAGGGGGCGCGTATTTT. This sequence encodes CASSGTGTGGAYF. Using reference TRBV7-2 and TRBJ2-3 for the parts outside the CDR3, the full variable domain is GAGVSQSPSNKVTEKGKDVELRCDPISGHTALYWYRQSLGQGLEFLIYFQGNSAPDKSGLPSDRFSAERTGGSVSTLTIQRTQQEDSAVYLCASSGTGTGGAYFGPGTRLTVL.

The CDR3 loop is CASSSTYSATNEKLFF. CDR3 nucleotides: TGTGCCAGCAGTTCAACGTACAGTGCAACTAATGAAAAACTGTTTTTT. This chain connects TRBV11-3 to TRBJ1-4, with D uncertain. The ends were cut back, 6 bases at V and 0 bases at J, with 14 bases in the middle. The CDR3 totals 16 residues. CDR1 and CDR2 (germline): SGHNT, YENEEA.

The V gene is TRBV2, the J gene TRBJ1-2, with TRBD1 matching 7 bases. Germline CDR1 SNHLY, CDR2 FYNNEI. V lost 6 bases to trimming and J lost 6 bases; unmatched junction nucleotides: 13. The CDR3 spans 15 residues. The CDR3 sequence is CASSPTGQTLNGYTF. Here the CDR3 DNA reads TGTGCCAGCAGCCCAACGGGACAGACCCTAAATGGCTACACCTTC.

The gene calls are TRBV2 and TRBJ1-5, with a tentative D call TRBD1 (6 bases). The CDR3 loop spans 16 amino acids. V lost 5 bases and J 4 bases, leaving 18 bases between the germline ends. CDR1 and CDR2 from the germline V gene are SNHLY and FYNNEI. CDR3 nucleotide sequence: TGTGCCAGCAGTACCATAGTAACAGGGATTAATCAGCCCCAGCATTTT. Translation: CASSTIVTGINQPQHF.

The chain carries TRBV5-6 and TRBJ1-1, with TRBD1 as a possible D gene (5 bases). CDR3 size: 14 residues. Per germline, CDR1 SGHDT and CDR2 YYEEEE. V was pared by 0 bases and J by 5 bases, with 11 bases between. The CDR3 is CASSLVQGRTEAFF. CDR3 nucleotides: TGTGCCAGCAGCTTGGTTCAGGGTAGGACTGAAGCTTTCTTT.

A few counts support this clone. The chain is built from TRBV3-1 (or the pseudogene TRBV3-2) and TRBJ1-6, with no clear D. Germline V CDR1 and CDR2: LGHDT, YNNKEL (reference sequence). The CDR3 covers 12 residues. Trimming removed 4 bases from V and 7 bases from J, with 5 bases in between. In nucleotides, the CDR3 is TGTGCCAGCAGCCGAGTGAATTCACCCCTCCACTTT. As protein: CASSRVNSPLHF.

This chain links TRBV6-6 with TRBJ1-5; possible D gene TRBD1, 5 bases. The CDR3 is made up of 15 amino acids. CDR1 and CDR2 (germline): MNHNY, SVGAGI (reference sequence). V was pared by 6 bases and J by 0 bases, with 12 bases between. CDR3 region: CASRKQVNSNQPQHF. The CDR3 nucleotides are TGTGCCAGCAGAAAACAGGTGAATAGCAATCAGCCCCAGCATTTT.

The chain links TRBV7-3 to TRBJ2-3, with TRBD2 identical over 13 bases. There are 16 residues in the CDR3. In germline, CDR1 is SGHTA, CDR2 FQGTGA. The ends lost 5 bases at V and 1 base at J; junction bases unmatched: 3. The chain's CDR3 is CASSRLAGGGTDTQYF. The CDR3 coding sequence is TGTGCCAGCAGCCGACTAGCGGGGGGTGGCACAGATACGCAGTATTTT.

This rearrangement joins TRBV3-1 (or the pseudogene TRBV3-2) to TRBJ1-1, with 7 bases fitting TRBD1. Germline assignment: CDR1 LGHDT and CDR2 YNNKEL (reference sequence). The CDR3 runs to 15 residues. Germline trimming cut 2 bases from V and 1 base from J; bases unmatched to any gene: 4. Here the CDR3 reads CASSQLGQRNTEAFF. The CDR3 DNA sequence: TGTGCCAGCAGCCAACTGGGACAGCGGAACACTGAAGCTTTCTTT.

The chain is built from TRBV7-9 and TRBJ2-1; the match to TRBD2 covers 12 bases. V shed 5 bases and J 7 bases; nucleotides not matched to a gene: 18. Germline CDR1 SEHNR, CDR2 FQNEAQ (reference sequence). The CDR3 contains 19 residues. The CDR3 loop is CASSPAEVSLAGGKNEQFF. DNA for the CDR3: TGTGCCAGCAGCCCGGCCGAGGTTAGTCTAGCGGGAGGGAAGAATGAGCAGTTCTTC.

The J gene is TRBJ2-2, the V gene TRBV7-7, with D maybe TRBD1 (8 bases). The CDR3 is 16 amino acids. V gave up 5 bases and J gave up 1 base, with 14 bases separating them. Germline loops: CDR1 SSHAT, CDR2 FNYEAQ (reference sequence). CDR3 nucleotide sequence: TGTGCCAGCAGCCCGAACAGGGGGGGGAACACCGGGGAGCTGTTTTTT. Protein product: CASSPNRGGNTGELFF.

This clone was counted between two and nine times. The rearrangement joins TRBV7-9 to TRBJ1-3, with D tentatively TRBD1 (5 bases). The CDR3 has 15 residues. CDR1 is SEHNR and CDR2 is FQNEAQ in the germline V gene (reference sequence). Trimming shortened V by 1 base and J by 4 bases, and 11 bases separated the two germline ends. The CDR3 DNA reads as TGTGCCAGCAGCTTAGTGGCAGGGTACGGAAACACCATATATTTT. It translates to CASSLVAGYGNTIYF.

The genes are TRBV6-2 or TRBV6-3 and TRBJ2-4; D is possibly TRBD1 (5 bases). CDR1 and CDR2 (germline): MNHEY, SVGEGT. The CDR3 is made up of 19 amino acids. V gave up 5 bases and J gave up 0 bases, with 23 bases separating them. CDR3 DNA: TGTGCCAGCAGTGAGGCGATCGCAGGGTTACGTGGAGCCAAAAACATTCAGTACTTC. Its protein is CASSEAIAGLRGAKNIQYF.

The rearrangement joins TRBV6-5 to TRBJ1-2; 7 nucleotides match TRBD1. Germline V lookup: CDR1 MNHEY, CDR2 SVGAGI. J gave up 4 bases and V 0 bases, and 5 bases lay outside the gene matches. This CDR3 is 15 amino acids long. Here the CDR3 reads CASSYSGQKVYGYTF. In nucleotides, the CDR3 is TGTGCCAGCAGTTACTCGGGACAGAAAGTCTATGGCTACACCTTC.

CDR3 sequence reads: CASSLKGREGLAGTQYF. The CDR3 DNA follows: TGTGCCAGCAGCTTAAAGGGGCGGGAGGGGCTGGCCGGAACCCAGTACTTC. The chain couples TRBV7-2 to TRBJ2-5, with 9 bases matching TRBD2. With 2 bases clipped from V and 8 bases from J, the junction kept 15 bases outside the gene matches. The CDR3 length is 17 residues. Germline values: CDR1 SGHTA, CDR2 FQGNSA.

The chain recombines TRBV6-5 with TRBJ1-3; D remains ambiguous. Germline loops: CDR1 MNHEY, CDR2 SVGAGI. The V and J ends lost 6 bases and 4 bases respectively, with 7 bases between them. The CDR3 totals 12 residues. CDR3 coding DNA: TGTGCCAGCAGCTCCGAGGGAAACACCATATATTTT. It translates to CASSSEGNTIYF.

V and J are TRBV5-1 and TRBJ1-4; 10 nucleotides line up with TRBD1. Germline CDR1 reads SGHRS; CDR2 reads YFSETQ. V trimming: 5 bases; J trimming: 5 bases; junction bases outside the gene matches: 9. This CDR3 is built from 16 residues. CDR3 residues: CASRPGQGITNEKLFF. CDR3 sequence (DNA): TGCGCCAGCAGGCCGGGACAGGGGATTACAAATGAAAAACTGTTTTTT.

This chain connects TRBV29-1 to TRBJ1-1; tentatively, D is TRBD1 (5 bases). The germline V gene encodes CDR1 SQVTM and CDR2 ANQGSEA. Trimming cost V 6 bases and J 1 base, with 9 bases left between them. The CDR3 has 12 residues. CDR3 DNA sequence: TGCAGCGTCCGGGGGGGGAACACTGAAGCTTTCTTT. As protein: CSVRGGNTEAFF.

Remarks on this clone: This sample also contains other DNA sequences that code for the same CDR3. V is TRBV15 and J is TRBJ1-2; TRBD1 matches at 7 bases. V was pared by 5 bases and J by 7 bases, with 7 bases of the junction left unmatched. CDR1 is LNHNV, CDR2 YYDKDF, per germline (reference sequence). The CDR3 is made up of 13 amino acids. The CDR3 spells CATSRDRVGGYTF. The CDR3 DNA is TGTGCCACCAGCCGCGACAGGGTAGGTGGCTACACCTTC.